The sequence of this T cell receptor beta chain was determined in a study of shared clonotypes between healthy human individuals. The V end was cut by 3 bases, the J end by 6 bases, with 14 bases between. This CDR3 spans 14 amino acids. Germline-derived CDR1 and CDR2 are MRHNA and SNTAGT. This clone has only one observation. Its antigen remains unknown. The method was immunoSEQ multiplex PCR; TCRdb's version includes in-frame clones alone and lacks a portion of them. The sample lists a few million clones; approximately 95% were seen once. Study-wide results and caveats: Across subsets, estimated richness was generally greater for naive than for memory populations. Some clonotypes were shared by all four sorted-subset donors, while others were not shared. The non-shared ones had lower generation probabilities than the shared ones. Despite large depth, sorted-subset datasets appeared incompletely sequenced. Roughly 5% of naive CD4 clonotypes were shared across a few donors.

The V and J genes are TRBV6-4 and TRBJ1-1; D is possibly TRBD1 (5 bases). What was sequenced was naive CD4+ T cells from PBMCs. Documented subset: CD45RA+ positively selected. The clonotype was recovered from a young man in good health. Some clones in this sample may be carry-over from other donors' samples. The CDR3 bases are TGTGCCAGCAGTGATGGTGCACTGGGGGCTGAAGCTTTCTTT. Translating it yields CASSDGALGAEAFF.